One and the same sample provided the 30 T cell receptor beta chains below, sequenced in a study of blood T cells in healthy people across ages. Together with a sample-barcoded 5' primer, a J-beta primer mix was included in a second PCR lasting about 6 to 11 cycles. MiXCR was run by TCRdb on the 5' RACE reads, yielding one entry per CDR3 protein. Among 1.6 million or so distinct CDR3 sequences, about 35% were seen once, and the ten largest hold around 11%. The specimen sequenced was blood. Source of these receptors: a woman aged 30 to 39 in good health.

Comments on this clonotype: At one end, the junction sequence differs from germline, possibly due to a read error. The V gene is TRBV9, the J gene TRBJ1-2; 7 nucleotides match TRBD1. The CDR3 totals 13 residues. Germline V CDR1 and CDR2: SGDLS, YYNGEE. CDR3 residues: CVSSATGANGYTF. The CDR3 DNA reads TGTGTCAGCAGCGCCACAGGGGCAAATGGCTACACCTTC.

This clonotype was observed once. V is TRBV29-1 and J is TRBJ2-2, with 7 bases identical to TRBD1. V lost 4 bases to trimming and J lost 6 bases; unmatched junction nucleotides: 5. The CDR3 runs to 13 residues. CDR1 SQVTM and CDR2 ANQGSEA come from the germline V gene. This chain's CDR3 is CSVVQGSSGELFF. CDR3 bases: TGCAGCGTTGTACAGGGGAGTTCCGGGGAGCTGTTTTTT.

The chain carries TRBV18 and TRBJ2-3; D is unresolved. Germline-derived CDR1 and CDR2 are KGHSH and LQKENI. The length of the CDR3 is 15 residues. The germline V and J ends were trimmed by 3 bases and 2 bases, with 12 bases remaining between them. CDR3 sequence (DNA): TGTGCCAGCTCACCCCTAAGAGACCTCACAGATACGCAGTATTTT. This sequence encodes CASSPLRDLTDTQYF.

There are many counts of this clonotype. The CDR3 region has the DNA TGTGCCACCAGCAGAGGGTCCGGCAGGGTGGAGGAGCAGTACTTC. This gives the protein CATSRGSGRVEEQYF. The rearrangement uses TRBV15 and TRBJ2-7; D is possibly TRBD1 (5 bases). The CDR3 totals 15 residues. CDR1 and CDR2 from the germline V gene are LNHNV and YYDKDF (reference sequence). The V and J ends lost 1 base and 7 bases respectively, with 17 bases between them.

This clonotype showed up many times. The chain joins TRBV5-4 to TRBJ1-2, with TRBD1 matching 7 bases. The CDR3 sequence is 12 residues long. From germline, CDR1 is SGHNT and CDR2 YYREEE (reference sequence). The junction had 7 bases not matched to a gene; V was cut back by 5 bases and J by 9 bases. The CDR3, as DNA: TGTGCCAGCAGTCTCGGGACAGCTAGCTACACCTTC. Residues: CASSLGTASYTF.

This clonotype was seen ten or more times. The rearrangement links TRBV29-1 to TRBJ2-5; D gene unclear. The CDR3 is made up of 13 amino acids. Germline V gives CDR1 SQVTM, CDR2 ANQGSEA. Trimming removed 7 bases from V and 4 bases from J, with 16 bases in between. This CDR3 reads CSACPDVTETQYF. CDR3 nucleotides: TGCAGCGCCTGCCCGGACGTAACAGAGACCCAGTACTTC.

In its sample, this clonotype was seen a few times. The J gene is TRBJ2-7, the V gene TRBV7-9; the D call may be TRBD1 or TRBD2 (5 bases each). The DNA end is more similar to TRBJ2-5, so the J call may be wrong. Germline-derived CDR1 and CDR2 are SEHNR and FQNEAQ (reference sequence). The CDR3 length is 11 residues. The CDR3 coding sequence is TGTGCCAGCGGGACGGCAGAGACCCAGTACTTC. Translating gives CASGTAETQYF.

This chain links TRBV11-2 with TRBJ1-5, with D maybe TRBD1 (5 bases). In germline, CDR1 is SGHAT, CDR2 FQNNGV. V lost 0 bases, J lost 6 bases, and 15 bases lay in between. CDR3 length: 16 residues. The CDR3 bases are TGTGCCAGCAGCTTAGAAGGGATGGGACCAGGTCAGCCCCAGCATTTT. This sequence encodes CASSLEGMGPGQPQHF. Complete variable domain (other parts from reference TRBV11-2 and TRBJ1-5): EAGVAQSPRYKIIEKRQSVAFWCNPISGHATLYWYQQILGQGPKLLIQFQNNGVVDDSQLPKDRFSAERLKGVDSTLKIQPAKLEDSAVYLCASSLEGMGPGQPQHFGDGTRLSIL.

The J gene is TRBJ2-5, the V gene TRBV6-6; 7 positions match TRBD1. With 4 bases clipped from V and 11 bases from J, the junction kept 7 bases outside the gene matches. Germline CDR1 is MNHNY and CDR2 is SVGAGI (reference sequence). CDR3 length: 12 amino acids. As DNA, the CDR3 is TGTGCCAGCAGTTCCACTCAGGGGGAGCAGTACTTC. It codes for CASSSTQGEQYF.

This clonotype showed up just a few times. The chain couples TRBV7-2 to TRBJ2-1, with D unclear. Germline V gives CDR1 SGHTA, CDR2 FQGNSA. Trimming took off 2 bases at V and 1 base at J, with 9 bases between the two ends. This CDR3 contains 15 residues. The CDR3 nucleotides read TGTGCCAGCAGCTTATTGAGAAGGTCCTACAATGAGCAGTTCTTC. Translating it yields CASSLLRRSYNEQFF.

About this clonotype: A much larger clonotype is one base distant, so this may be a read error. V usage is TRBV6-2 or TRBV6-3 and J usage is TRBJ1-2; no clear D gene. The CDR3 runs to 13 residues. The germline V gene has CDR1 MNHEY and CDR2 SVGEGT. The CDR3, as DNA: TGTGCCTGCAGCGATTCAGAGAGCTATGGCTACACCTTC. Encoded protein: CACSDSESYGYTF.

This clonotype was picked up a small number of times. Being one base from a much bigger clone, this may be a read error. The chain recombines TRBV6-4 with TRBJ2-3; no firm D call. The CDR3 loop spans 14 amino acids. Germline loops: CDR1 MRHNA, CDR2 SNTAGT. Here the CDR3 reads CASSDSTGTDAQYF. The CDR3 DNA reads as TGTGCCAGCAGTGACTCTACGGGCACAGATGCGCAGTATTTT.

V gene TRBV4-1 combines with J gene TRBJ2-7; TRBD1 aligns across 9 bases. CDR3 length equals 15 residues. Trimming took 6 bases from V and 2 from J; bases not matched to a gene: 8. Germline CDR1 is MGHRA and CDR2 is YSYEKL. The CDR3 bases are TGCGCCAGCAGAAGGTTGGACAGGGGTCCCTACGAGCAGTACTTC. It encodes CASRRLDRGPYEQYF.

The sample holds a few counts of this clonotype. This chain links TRBV4-2 with TRBJ1-2; 11 positions agree with TRBD1. Trimming removed 1 base from V and 4 bases from J; junction bases left unmatched: 5. The CDR3 has 16 residues. Germline V gene sequence: CDR1 LGHNA, CDR2 YNFKEQ. DNA for the CDR3: TGTGCCAGCAGCCAAGTCGGGGGACAGGGGGGCTATGGCTACACCTTC. It encodes CASSQVGGQGGYGYTF.

This clonotype was detected a few times. V and J are TRBV10-1 and TRBJ2-1; perhaps TRBD2 as D (5 bases). The CDR3 runs 14 residues. In germline, CDR1 is WNHNN, CDR2 SYGVQD (reference sequence). Between the trimmed V and J ends, which lost 6 bases and 6 bases, there was a span of 15 bases. As DNA, the CDR3 is TGCGCCAGCAGCCGGGTCAGCGGCTTCAATGAGCAGTTCTTC. Translation: CASSRVSGFNEQFF.

V is TRBV28 and J is TRBJ2-7; a possible D gene is TRBD1 (6 bases). The CDR3 length is 15 residues. Per the germline V gene, CDR1 is MDHEN and CDR2 is SYDVKM. The V end lost 4 bases, the J end lost 2 bases, and 15 bases lay between the germline ends. CDR3 protein: CASSSGRGLTYEQYF. The CDR3 bases are TGTGCCAGCAGTTCCGGCAGGGGCCTTACCTACGAGCAGTACTTC.

The sample holds many counts of this clonotype. The chain has TRBV13 and TRBJ2-7, with D unclear. Trimming pared 5 bases from V and 0 bases from J, leaving 8 bases between. Germline values: CDR1 PRHDT, CDR2 FYEKMQ (reference sequence). The CDR3 has 13 amino acids. For the CDR3, the DNA is TGTGCCAGCAGCCGCGCCAGCTCCTACGAGCAGTACTTC. Encoded protein: CASSRASSYEQYF. Using reference TRBV13 and TRBJ2-7 for the parts outside the CDR3, the full variable domain is AAGVIQSPRHLIKEKRETATLKCYPIPRHDTVYWYQQGPGQDPQFLISFYEKMQSDKGSIPDRFSAQQFSDYHSELNMSSLELGDSALYFCASSRASSYEQYFGPGTRLTVT.

With regard to this clonotype: The junction and the germline gene differ at one end; a read error may be behind it. V gene TRBV5-4 combines with J gene TRBJ2-5; either TRBD1 or TRBD2 may supply D (5 bases each). The CDR3 sequence is 14 residues long. The germline V gene has CDR1 SGHNT and CDR2 YYREEE (reference sequence). This chain's CDR3 is CTSSSGRRIETQYF. In DNA form, the CDR3 reads TGTACCAGCAGCTCGGGACGTAGGATAGAGACCCAGTACTTC.

Worth noting for this clonotype: A read error may produce the germline difference seen at one junction end. V and J are TRBV6-6 and TRBJ2-1, with 7 bases matching TRBD2. Germline lookup yields CDR1 MNHNY and CDR2 SVGAGI (reference sequence). This CDR3 is built from 16 residues. CDR3 loop: CASTTSAGTSYNGQFF. DNA of the CDR3: TGTGCCAGCACCACCTCAGCGGGGACCTCCTACAATGGGCAGTTCTTC.

Concerning this clonotype: The junction departs from the called germline gene at one end, perhaps through a read error. The gene calls are TRBV4-1 and TRBJ2-4, with 9 bases matching TRBD1. Germline CDR1 is MGHRA and CDR2 is YSYEKL. The length of the CDR3 is 15 residues. CDR3 nucleotides: TGCACCAGCAGCTACCGGGGACAGGGAGGAAACATTCAGTACTTC. Translating gives CTSSYRGQGGNIQYF.

With respect to this clonotype: One end of the junction does not line up with germline, which may come from a read error. The chain uses TRBV7-9 and TRBJ2-5; D is unclear. Per the germline V gene, CDR1 is SEHNR and CDR2 is FQNEAQ (reference sequence). There are 15 residues in the CDR3. The CDR3 DNA sequence: TGTGCCAGCAGCTTAGAGGGCGGCTCCCAAGAGACCCGGTACTTC. This codes for CASSLEGGSQETRYF.

The chain carries TRBV7-3 and TRBJ2-2; D call uncertain. In germline, CDR1 is SGHTA, CDR2 FQGTGA. The CDR3 contains 14 residues. The V gene lost 1 base and the J gene lost 7 bases, with 10 bases spanning the gap. As DNA, the CDR3 is TGTGCCAGCAGCTTAAACGACGCGGTCGGGGAGCTGTTTTTT. Protein: CASSLNDAVGELFF.

This clonotype was observed a handful of times. This chain links TRBV7-9 with TRBJ1-1; no firm D call. Looked up from germline, CDR1 is SEHNR and CDR2 is FQNEAQ (reference sequence). The CDR3 covers 12 residues. The V end lost 5 bases, the J end lost 6 bases, and 10 bases lay between the germline ends. The CDR3 region has the DNA TGTGCCAGCAGCCCCCTACGGGCTGAAGCTTTCTTT. Translating gives CASSPLRAEAFF.

This clonotype showed up just a few times. The chain carries TRBV4-1 and TRBJ2-3; D call uncertain. V was trimmed by 0 bases and J by 7 bases, leaving 8 bases between them. This CDR3 spans 13 amino acids. Germline CDR1 MGHRA, CDR2 YSYEKL. Here the CDR3 DNA reads TGCGCCAGCAGCCAAGAGACCTATAATACGCAGTATTTT. It specifies CASSQETYNTQYF.

This sequence joins TRBV9 and TRBJ2-1, with TRBD2 identical over 10 bases. V was pared by 0 bases and J by 2 bases, with 8 bases of the junction left unmatched. CDR1 is SGDLS, CDR2 YYNGEE, per germline. The CDR3 extends over 18 amino acids. The CDR3 reads CASSVGLAGEWTYNEQFF. The CDR3 DNA reads as TGTGCCAGCAGCGTAGGGCTAGCGGGAGAATGGACCTACAATGAGCAGTTCTTC.

The chain has TRBV6-1 and TRBJ1-2; 8 positions agree with TRBD1. The CDR3 sequence is 12 residues long. V dropped 7 bases and J dropped 5; count of bases not matched to a gene: 3. Germline values: CDR1 MNHNS, CDR2 SASEGT. The CDR3 DNA is TGTGCCAGCACAGGGGGCCCTTATGGCTACACCTTC. Encoded protein: CASTGGPYGYTF.

In the case of this clonotype: A much larger clonotype is one base distant, so this may be a read error. CDR3 sequence (DNA): TGCAGCGTTACGACAGAGGAAGTGGGCGAGCAGTACTTC. As protein: CSVTTEEVGEQYF. The chain uses TRBV29-1 and TRBJ2-5; TRBD1 might be the D (5 bases). The J call is doubtful: the DNA matches TRBJ2-7 better. This CDR3 has 13 residues. The germline V gene encodes CDR1 SQVTM and CDR2 ANQGSEA.

In its sample, this clonotype was seen once. This chain joins TRBV5-6 and TRBJ1-2, with 8 bases identical to TRBD1. The germline CDR1 and CDR2 sequences are SGHDT and YYEEEE. The CDR3 runs to 18 residues. Trimming took 4 bases from V and 0 from J; bases not matched to a gene: 14. The CDR3 DNA reads TGTGCCAGCAGCGCAAATCTCGGGCAGGGGGCGACTAACTATGGCTACACCTTC. It codes for CASSANLGQGATNYGYTF. The full variable domain, with the rest looked up from reference TRBV5-6 and TRBJ1-2, is DAGVTQSPTHLIKTRGQQVTLRCSPKSGHDTVSWYQQALGQGPQFIFQYYEEEERQRGNFPDRFSGHQFPNYSSELNVNALLLGDSALYLCASSANLGQGATNYGYTFGSGTRLTVV.

The chain employs TRBV5-1 and TRBJ2-1; 8 nucleotides match TRBD2. This CDR3 contains 16 residues. The V and J ends lost 4 bases and 4 bases, in that order; junction bases with no gene match: 10. Germline CDR1 SGHRS, CDR2 YFSETQ. CDR3 nucleotides: TGCGCCAGCAGCCCGGGAGGGAAGGCTTCGTACAATGAGCAGTTCTTC. It specifies CASSPGGKASYNEQFF.

As DNA, the CDR3 is TGTGCCAGCAGCGGCCGGGACAGCATTATGAACACTGAAGCTTTCTTT. Its translation is CASSGRDSIMNTEAFF. V usage is TRBV9 and J usage is TRBJ1-1; 7 bases align to TRBD1. The CDR3 has 16 amino acids. Germline CDR1 is SGDLS and CDR2 is YYNGEE. With 3 bases clipped from V and 0 bases from J, the junction kept 8 bases outside the gene matches.